These 25 T cell receptor gamma chains share one sample of origin, sequenced in a study of γδ T cells in repeated Plasmodium falciparum infection. Gammadelta T cells were flow-sorted from PBMC into Vgamma9/Vdelta2+ and Vdelta2-negative populations for bulk analysis. TCRdb processed the multiplex PCR reads again with the CATT caller. The sample has more than 12,000 gamma-chain clones, roughly 1.7% seen once. The sequencing sample was made of gamma-delta T cells from blood. The receptors were gathered from a pool of human donors (malaria-infected and uninfected, not separated).

This clone was observed a handful of times. This DNA translates differently at residue 3 from the TCRdb protein, which is that of a much larger clone; a read error is likely, and the protein shown is the DNA's own translation. The gene calls are TRGV9 and TRGJ1 or TRGJ2. Because TCRdb records no J gene, it was assigned here through a match of the DNA to germline. This CDR3 is 17 amino acids long. Germline CDR1 is GITISATS and CDR2 is ISYDGTV (reference sequence). The CDR3 DNA sequence: TGTGCCTCGTGGGAGGCCTACAAATATCAGAATTATTATAAGAAACTCTTT. The encoded protein is CASWEAYKYQNYYKKLF.

As regards this clone: TCRdb attributes to this sequence the protein of a much larger clone, which differs from the DNA translation at residue 8; a read error is likely, and the protein displayed is translated from the DNA. The V call is TRGV9, the J call TRGJ1 or TRGJ2. Because TCRdb records no J gene, it was assigned here through a match of the DNA to germline. The CDR3 contains 13 residues. Trimming took 4 bases from V and 6 from J; bases not matched to a gene: 9. The germline V gene has CDR1 GITISATS and CDR2 ISYDGTV (reference sequence). CDR3 in amino acids: CALWDADCYKKLF. CDR3 coding DNA: TGTGCCTTGTGGGACGCGGATTGTTATAAGAAACTCTTT.

There are many counts of this clone. The J gene is TRGJ1 or TRGJ2, the V gene TRGV2. With 0 bases clipped from V and 3 bases from J, the junction kept 5 bases outside the gene matches. Germline lookup yields CDR1 EGSNGY and CDR2 YDSYNSKV. This CDR3 is 14 amino acids long. CDR3 coding DNA: TGTGCCACCTGGGACGGGACTCCTTATTATAAGAAACTCTTT. Its protein is CATWDGTPYYKKLF.

This clone was seen at least ten times. This is likely an artifact of a read error, given a far larger clone one base away. This chain uses TRGV9 with TRGJP. This CDR3 spans 16 amino acids. CDR1 is GITISATS and CDR2 is ISYDGTV in the germline V gene (reference sequence). The CDR3 nucleotides are TGTGCCTTGCGGGAGGTGCAAGAGTTGGGCAAAAAAATCAAGGTATTT. As protein: CALREVQELGKKIKVF.

By sample fraction, this clone is medium-sized. In the same sample, other DNA sequences code for this CDR3. J is TRGJ1 or TRGJ2 and V is TRGV4. Per the germline V gene, CDR1 is EGSTGY and CDR2 is YDSYTSSV. The CDR3 spans 10 residues. J lost 9 bases, V lost 5 bases, and 4 bases had no gene match. For the CDR3, the DNA is TGTGCCACCTGGGGGGCTAAGAAACTCTTT. Translated: CATWGAKKLF.

This clone was observed a few times. A far larger clone is one nucleotide away, so this likely arose from a read error. The chain couples TRGV3 to TRGJ1 or TRGJ2. The J gene is absent in TCRdb and was assigned here via DNA matching to germline. This CDR3 contains 13 residues. Germline trimming cut 4 bases from V and 5 bases from J; bases unmatched to any gene: 8. The germline V gene has CDR1 VTNTFY and CDR2 YDVSTARD (reference sequence). CDR3 sequence reads: CATWDRLDYKKLF. The CDR3 DNA reads TGTGCCACCTGGGATAGGCTGGATTATAAGAAACTCTTT.

In its sample, this clone was seen many times. TCRdb pairs this DNA with a much larger clone's protein that differs at residue 13, likely a read error; the protein shown was translated from the DNA. V is TRGV9 and J is TRGJP. The V gene's germline CDR1 is GITISATS and CDR2 ISYDGTV (reference sequence). The CDR3 is made up of 15 amino acids. Here the CDR3 reads CALWERELGKKIRVF. CDR3 sequence (DNA): TGTGCCTTGTGGGAACGAGAGTTGGGCAAAAAAATCAGGGTATTT.

This clone came up many times. A far larger clone is a single base away, which makes a read error likely. The same CDR3 arises from other DNA sequences in this sample as well. The CDR3 reads CALWEVPIRKKLF. As DNA, the CDR3 is TGTGCCTTGTGGGAGGTGCCTATAAGGAAGAAGCTCTTT. Here the V gene is TRGV9, but the J gene went uncalled. Germline loops: CDR1 GITISATS, CDR2 ISYDGTV (reference sequence). The CDR3 totals 13 residues.

This clone was seen only a few times. The protein TCRdb gives is from a much larger clone and does not agree with this DNA's translation at residue 9, likely a read error; the protein shown here comes from the DNA. V is TRGV8 and J is TRGJ1 or TRGJ2. The J gene was not available in TCRdb and was assigned here by matching the DNA to germline segments. This CDR3 is built from 13 residues. Germline trimming cut 0 bases from V and 8 bases from J; bases unmatched to any gene: 7. Germline loops: CDR1 VENAVY, CDR2 YDSYNSRV. The CDR3 DNA reads TGTGCCACCTGGGATAGGCGACGTGATAAGAAACTCTTT. Translated, it gives CATWDRRRDKKLF.

As for this clone: This DNA translates differently at residue 6 from the TCRdb protein, which is that of a much larger clone; a read error is likely, and the protein shown is the DNA's own translation. The V and J genes are TRGV3 and TRGJ1 or TRGJ2. The CDR3 runs to 15 residues. With 3 bases clipped from V and 0 bases from J, the junction kept 8 bases outside the gene matches. From germline, CDR1 is VTNTFY and CDR2 YDVSTARD (reference sequence). The CDR3 reads CATWDSPRNYYKKLF. In DNA, the CDR3 is TGTGCCACCTGGGACTCCCCCAGGAATTATTATAAGAAACTCTTT.

The table lists this clone with a few counts. The mismatch at residue 11 between this DNA's translation and the TCRdb protein of a much larger clone likely reflects a read error; the protein shown is translated from the DNA. This chain links TRGV3 with TRGJ1 or TRGJ2. The J gene is not listed in TCRdb, so it was assigned here from a DNA match to germline. Germline-derived CDR1 and CDR2 are VTNTFY and YDVSTARD (reference sequence). The CDR3 contains 15 residues. The CDR3 sequence: CATWDRPRDYCKKLF. CDR3 bases: TGTGCCACCTGGGACAGGCCGAGGGATTATTGTAAGAAACTCTTT.

Concerning this clone itself: With only one base between it and a far larger clone, this is likely a read error. The sample contains more than one DNA sequence encoding this CDR3. The gene calls are TRGV9 and TRGJ1 or TRGJ2. TCRdb offers no J gene call, so here the DNA was matched to germline to obtain one. The CDR3 contains 17 residues. The trim removed 5 bases at V and 0 bases at J, leaving 16 bases unmatched. CDR1 GITISATS and CDR2 ISYDGTV come from the germline V gene (reference sequence). CDR3 bases: TGTGCCTTGTGGGTTACTTTAGCGGTTACGAATTATTATAAGAAACTCTTT. Translation: CALWVTLAVTNYYKKLF.

This clone has only a few counts. The protein recorded in TCRdb matches a much larger clone and deviates from this DNA's translation at residue 3, suggesting a read error; the protein here is obtained by translating the DNA. The chain joins TRGV9 to TRGJ1 or TRGJ2. TCRdb lists no J gene, so it was determined here by aligning the DNA to germline. The CDR3 totals 13 residues. Germline CDR1 is GITISATS and CDR2 is ISYDGTV (reference sequence). The CDR3 nucleotides are TGTGCCATGTGGGGGACCCATTATTATAAGAAACTCTTT. The encoded protein is CAMWGTHYYKKLF.

This clone is medium-sized within its sample. Other DNA sequences within the sample encode an identical CDR3. V is TRGV4 and J is TRGJP2. The V gene end was trimmed by 4 bases and the J gene end by 1 base; junction bases not matched to a gene: 3. The CDR3 covers 14 residues. Germline-derived CDR1 and CDR2 are EGSTGY and YDSYTSSV. CDR3 amino acids: CATWETSSDWIKTF. The CDR3 coding sequence is TGTGCCACCTGGGAGACTAGTAGTGATTGGATCAAGACGTTT.

In the case of this clone: The likely explanation is a read error, given a far larger clone one base away. The same CDR3 is also encoded by other DNA sequences in this sample. TRGV9 is the V gene, and the J gene was not called. CDR1 and CDR2 (germline): GITISATS, ISYDGTV (reference sequence). CDR3 size: 13 residues. In nucleotides, the CDR3 is TGTGCCTTGTGGGAGGCCCTACTATCTAAGAAACTCTTC. The encoded protein is CALWEALLSKKLF.

This clone was picked up many times. This chain uses TRGV3 with TRGJP2. Germline V gene lookup returns CDR1 VTNTFY and CDR2 YDVSTARD (reference sequence). The CDR3 sequence is 16 residues long. V dropped 0 bases and J dropped 3; count of bases not matched to a gene: 7. DNA of the CDR3: TGTGCCACCTGGGACAGGCCGATTGGTAGTGATTGGATCAAGACGTTT. It encodes CATWDRPIGSDWIKTF.

This clone has a count of ten or more. This likely stems from a read error, as it lies one base from a far larger clone. Additional DNA sequences in this sample encode the identical CDR3. The chain joins TRGV9 to TRGJP. CDR1 and CDR2 (germline): GITISATS, ISYDGTV (reference sequence). Losses at the gene ends were 2 bases for V and 11 bases for J; bases not matched to a gene: 9. The CDR3 is made up of 16 amino acids. In DNA, the CDR3 is TGTGCCTTGTGGGAGGCAATTGGGCTGGGCAAAAAAATCAAGGTATTT. Its protein is CALWEAIGLGKKIKVF.

This clone was recorded many times. TCRdb attributes to this sequence the protein of a much larger clone, which differs from the DNA translation at residue 5; a read error is likely, and the protein displayed is translated from the DNA. V is TRGV4 and J is TRGJ1 or TRGJ2. CDR3 length equals 11 residues. Germline lookup yields CDR1 EGSTGY and CDR2 YDSYTSSV. DNA for the CDR3: TGTGCCACCTGGGGTGGGCTGAAGAAACTCTTT. Amino acids: CATWGGLKKLF.

This clone was counted at least ten times. A much larger clone sits a single nucleotide away, making a read error possible. The chain carries TRGV9 and TRGJP. The CDR3 sequence is 17 residues long. Looked up from germline, CDR1 is GITISATS and CDR2 is ISYDGTV (reference sequence). J was trimmed by 5 bases and V by 1 base; bases with no gene match: 5. The CDR3 sequence is CALWEVTKELGKKIKVF. The CDR3 DNA reads TGTGCCTTGTGGGAGGTCACAAAAGAGTTGGGCAAAAAAATCAAGGTATTT.

This clone came up a few times. TCRdb's entry gives the protein of a much larger clone, which mismatches this DNA's translation at residue 7, likely from a read error; the protein reported here is translated from the DNA. The chain employs TRGV9 and TRGJP. The J gene, not given by TCRdb, was assigned here from a germline match of the nucleotide sequence. The CDR3 has 18 amino acids. The germline gives CDR1 GITISATS, CDR2 ISYDGTV (reference sequence). CDR3 in amino acids: CALWQVIRQELGKKIKVF. The CDR3 DNA sequence: TGTGCCTTGTGGCAGGTGATCCGGCAAGAGTTGGGCAAAAAAATCAAGGTATTT.

This clone showed up just a few times. For this DNA, TCRdb reports the protein of a much larger clone, which diverges at residue 10, most likely from a read error; the protein presented here is translated directly from the DNA. The V gene is TRGV9, the J gene TRGJ1 or TRGJ2. The CDR3 runs 13 residues. Germline lookup yields CDR1 GITISATS and CDR2 ISYDGTV (reference sequence). The CDR3 sequence: CALWEEFYYRKLF. The CDR3 coding sequence is TGTGCCTTGTGGGAAGAGTTTTATTATAGGAAACTCTTT.

This clone has a handful of counts. TCRdb pairs this DNA with a much larger clone's protein that differs at residue 9, likely a read error; the protein shown was translated from the DNA. TRGV9 is the V gene, and the J gene was not called. Germline lookup yields CDR1 GITISATS and CDR2 ISYDGTV (reference sequence). This CDR3 contains 11 residues. As DNA, the CDR3 is TGTGCCTTGGACGGATATTATAAGAGACTCTTT. As protein: CALDGYYKRLF.

On this clone: The protein TCRdb lists belongs to a much larger clone and differs from this DNA's translation at residue 9, which points to a read error; the protein shown is made from the DNA. The chain couples TRGV9 to TRGJ1 or TRGJ2. TCRdb gives no J gene; it was assigned here by matching the DNA to germline. The V gene end was trimmed by 0 bases and the J gene end by 10 bases; junction bases not matched to a gene: 9. Germline V CDR1 and CDR2: GITISATS, ISYDGTV (reference sequence). This CDR3 is built from 13 residues. CDR3 nucleotide sequence: TGTGCCTTGTGGGAGGTGCATTATGAGAAGAAACTCTTT. It yields the protein CALWEVHYEKKLF.

The table lists this clone with many counts. A far larger clone lies a single base away; this is likely a read error. This specimen includes other DNA sequences encoding the same CDR3. The chain uses TRGV4 and TRGJ1 or TRGJ2. The J gene, not given by TCRdb, was assigned here from a germline match of the nucleotide sequence. Per the germline V gene, CDR1 is EGSTGY and CDR2 is YDSYTSSV. Trimming took 0 bases from V and 7 from J; bases not matched to a gene: 6. The CDR3 length is 13 residues. This chain's CDR3 is CATWDGPRYKKLF. As DNA, the CDR3 is TGTGCCACCTGGGATGGGCCGAGGTATAAGAAACTCTTT.

This clone was detected ten times or more. The protein recorded in TCRdb matches a much larger clone and deviates from this DNA's translation at residue 13, suggesting a read error; the protein here is obtained by translating the DNA. The chain combines TRGV9 with TRGJP. This CDR3 spans 15 amino acids. Germline-derived CDR1 and CDR2 are GITISATS and ISYDGTV (reference sequence). The DNA for the CDR3 is TGTGCCTTGTGGGAACAAGAGTTGGGCAAAAAAATCGAGGTATTT. This codes for CALWEQELGKKIEVF.